This T cell receptor beta chain emerged from a study of blood T cell repertoires in COVID-19. Original data processing: Estimation of nucleated cell counts was performed using reference gene primer amplification. This table comes from immunoSEQ multiplex PCR, and its TCRdb copy is limited to in-frame clones, with some not included. Clonal size and the V and J genes are those of that table, whereas D and trimming came from the DNA. The sample lists some 380,000 clones, 70% to 90% occurring once. Researchers sorted participants into cohorts using their self-reported clinical history. This receptor was identified in a man in his thirties or forties who had recovered from COVID-19. Sample: PBMCs or T cells enriched from blood (not recorded which).

The CDR3 sequence: CASTDTGHLNTEAFF. Written as DNA, the CDR3 is TGTGCCAGCACCGATACTGGACATCTGAACACTGAAGCTTTCTTT. The gene calls are TRBV18 and TRBJ1-1, with D tentatively TRBD1 (5 bases). V shed 8 bases and J shed 0 bases, with 16 bases lying between them. The CDR3 is 15 residues long. Germline CDR1 and CDR2: KGHSH and LQKENI. Together with reference TRBV18 and TRBJ1-1, the CDR3 gives the full variable domain: NAGVMQNPRHLVRRRGQEARLRCSPMKGHSHVYWYRQLPEEGLKFMVYLQKENIIDESGMPKERFSAEFPKEGPSILRIQQVVRGDSAAYFCASTDTGHLNTEAFFGQGTRLTVV.